The rows below give T cell receptor beta chains drawn from one sample of a study of Ad26.COV2.S vaccination and SARS-CoV-2 variants. The method was immunoSEQ multiplex PCR; TCRdb's version includes in-frame clones alone and lacks a portion of them. The table records approximately 300,000 clones, 86% of them present only once. Sample: peripheral blood, taken in a trial of Ad26.COV2.S vaccine versus placebo. The receptor set was obtained from a person between 18 and 59 years old who received the Ad26.COV2.S COVID-19 vaccine or a placebo. CDR3s include the opening cysteine and the closing phenylalanine or tryptophan. D genes are given only for firm matches. The size entry is marked missing in some rows and otherwise reads once, few, many or a size class.

J gene | V gene | D gene | clone size | CDR3 protein | CDR3 DNA
TRBJ1-1 | TRBV5-1 | - | - | CASSLDGRANTEAFF | TGCGCCAGCAGCTTGGATGGCAGGGCGAACACTGAAGCTTTCTTT
TRBJ1-1 | TRBV15 | - | - | CATSRDQGRRNTEAFF | TGTGCCACCAGCAGAGATCAGGGCAGGAGGAACACTGAAGCTTTCTTT
TRBJ1-1 | TRBV7-9 | - | - | CASSLAGGGTEAFF | TGTGCCAGCAGCTTAGCGGGGGGCGGAACTGAAGCTTTCTTT
TRBJ1-1 | TRBV11-2 | - | - | CASSLGIKTGSTEAFF | TGTGCCAGCAGCTTAGGGATCAAAACAGGGTCCACTGAAGCTTTCTTT
TRBJ2-3 | TRBV5-4 | TRBD1 | - | CASSTGDRTTSTDTQYF | TGTGCCAGCAGCACAGGGGACAGGACGACTAGCACAGATACGCAGTATTTT
TRBJ2-3 | TRBV5-1 | - | once | CASSSPALGDTQYF | TGCGCCAGCAGCTCACCTGCTCTCGGAGATACGCAGTATTTT
TRBJ2-1 | TRBV4-3 | - | - | CASSSDYSNEQFF | TGCGCCAGCAGCTCAGACTACTCTAATGAGCAGTTCTTC
TRBJ1-5 | TRBV15 | - | - | CATRGGRANSNQPQHF | TGTGCCACCAGGGGGGGAAGGGCGAATAGCAATCAGCCCCAGCATTTT
TRBJ1-2 | TRBV6-2/TRBV6-3 | - | once | CASSNRATYGYTF | TGTGCCAGCAGTAACAGGGCTACCTATGGCTACACCTTC
TRBJ1-4 | TRBV5-1 | TRBD1 | - | CASSSGTGDEKLFF | TGCGCCAGCAGCTCCGGGACAGGGGATGAAAAACTGTTTTTT
TRBJ2-3 | TRBV7-2 | - | once | CASSGGGFRTDTQYF | TGTGCCAGCAGCGGGGGGGGCTTTCGCACAGATACGCAGTATTTT
TRBJ1-2 | TRBV7-5 | - | - | CARSHRDRYYGYTF | TGTGCCAGAAGCCACCGGGACAGGTATTATGGCTACACCTTC
TRBJ2-7 | TRBV7-9 | - | - | CASSASPWGQYEQYF | TGTGCCAGCAGCGCCTCCCCCTGGGGGCAGTACGAGCAGTACTTC
TRBJ1-1 | TRBV14 | TRBD1 | - | CASSQYRGTEAFF | TGTGCCAGCAGCCAATACAGGGGCACTGAAGCTTTCTTT
TRBJ1-2 | TRBV4-3 | - | few | CASSQDTGILNYGYTF | TGCGCCAGCAGCCAAGATACCGGGATCTTAAACTATGGCTACACCTTC
TRBJ1-5 | TRBV5-8 | - | - | CASSLEPLSNQPQHF | TGTGCCAGCAGCTTGGAACCACTTAGCAATCAGCCCCAGCATTTT
TRBJ2-5 | TRBV2 | - | - | CASMEQETQYF | TGTGCCAGCATGGAGCAAGAGACCCAGTACTTC
TRBJ1-1 | TRBV3-1/TRBV3-2 | - | - | CASSRGRTEAFF | TGTGCCAGCAGCAGGGGCCGCACTGAAGCTTTCTTT
TRBJ1-1 | TRBV15 | TRBD1 | - | CATSRDRTQGAGDTEAFF | TGTGCCACCAGCAGAGATCGGACCCAGGGGGCAGGGGACACTGAAGCTTTCTTT
TRBJ2-2 | TRBV27 | TRBD2 | - | CASSLRLAGAPGNTGELFF | TGTGCCAGCAGTTTAAGACTAGCGGGGGCCCCGGGGAACACCGGGGAGCTGTTTTTT
TRBJ2-2 | TRBV5-1 | - | few | CASSLDAGELFF | TGCGCCAGCAGCTTGGACGCCGGGGAGCTGTTTTTT